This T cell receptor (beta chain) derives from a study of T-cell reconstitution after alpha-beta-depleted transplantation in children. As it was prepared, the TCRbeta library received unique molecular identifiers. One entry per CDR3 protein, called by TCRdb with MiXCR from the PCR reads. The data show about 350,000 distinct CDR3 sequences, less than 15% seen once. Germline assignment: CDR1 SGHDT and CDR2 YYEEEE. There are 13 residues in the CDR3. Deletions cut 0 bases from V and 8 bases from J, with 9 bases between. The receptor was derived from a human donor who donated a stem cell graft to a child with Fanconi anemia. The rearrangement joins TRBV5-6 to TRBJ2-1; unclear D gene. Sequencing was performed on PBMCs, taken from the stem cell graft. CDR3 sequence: CASSLVSVDEQFF. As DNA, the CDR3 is TGTGCCAGCAGCTTGGTCTCGGTTGATGAGCAGTTCTTC.